These 24 T cell receptor beta chains share one sample of origin, sequenced in a study of blood T cell repertoires in COVID-19. Assay: immunoSEQ multiplex PCR; the TCRdb copy retains only in-frame clones and omits some. The sample includes tens of thousands of clones, 85% to 90% of them seen just once. The sample taken for sequencing was peripheral blood. Every receptor here comes from a woman at least 80 years old with active COVID-19.

The J gene is TRBJ1-2, the V gene TRBV28; TRBD1 is a possible D gene (5 bases). CDR3 length: 15 residues. The V end was cut by 3 bases, the J end by 8 bases, with 19 bases between. In germline, CDR1 is MDHEN, CDR2 SYDVKM. CDR3 DNA: TGTGCCAGCAGTTTGTCCGACAGCTTTGTCTACGGCTACACCTTC. Amino acid sequence: CASSLSDSFVYGYTF.

V is TRBV28 and J is TRBJ1-1; D is uncertain. Germline V lookup: CDR1 MDHEN, CDR2 SYDVKM. V was cut by 4 bases and J by 7 bases, with 19 bases left in between. The CDR3 loop spans 15 amino acids. CDR3 protein: CASSSHGVSNSEAFF. CDR3 nucleotides: TGTGCCAGCAGTTCACACGGGGTGTCGAATAGTGAAGCTTTCTTT.

The chain employs TRBV6-2 or TRBV6-3 and TRBJ2-5, with a possible D match to TRBD2 (5 bases). This CDR3 region has 13 residues. V was shortened by 2 bases and J by 9 bases, with 13 bases between the two germline ends. Germline V lookup: CDR1 MNHEY, CDR2 SVGEGT. The CDR3 nucleotides read TGTGCCAGCAGTTACGGAGGCGCGAGGGCCCAGTACTTC. Its translation: CASSYGGARAQYF.

This rearrangement joins TRBV18 to TRBJ1-6; 9 bases line up with TRBD1. Germline loops: CDR1 KGHSH, CDR2 LQKENI. This CDR3 comprises 18 residues. The junction had 6 bases not matched to a gene; V was cut back by 3 bases and J by 0 bases. The CDR3, as DNA: TGTGCCAGCTCACCTTCCGGGACAGGGAGCTCCTATAATTCACCCCTCCACTTT. This sequence encodes CASSPSGTGSSYNSPLHF.

The chain carries TRBV5-1 and TRBJ2-1; TRBD1 agrees at 8 bases. CDR3 length: 17 amino acids. Trimming removed 4 bases from V and 4 bases from J; junction bases left unmatched: 13. Germline CDR1 reads SGHRS; CDR2 reads YFSETQ. CDR3 loop: CASSRGRWTGWYNEQFF. The DNA for the CDR3 is TGCGCCAGCAGCCGGGGTCGGTGGACAGGGTGGTACAATGAGCAGTTCTTC.

V gene TRBV7-9 combines with J gene TRBJ2-1, with D possibly being TRBD1 (6 bases). V dropped 4 bases and J dropped 12 bases, with 10 bases sitting between them. The germline CDR1 and CDR2 sequences are SEHNR and FQNEAQ (reference sequence). The CDR3 length is 11 residues. CDR3 DNA sequence: TGTGCCAGCAGCTCAGGACAGCTGCAGTTCTTC. It translates to CASSSGQLQFF.

This sequence joins TRBV9 and TRBJ2-5, with 8 nucleotides matching TRBD2. CDR3 length equals 15 residues. V lost 4 bases to trimming and J lost 3 bases; unmatched junction nucleotides: 8. From germline, CDR1 is SGDLS and CDR2 YYNGEE. The CDR3 here is CASSPNSGVKETQYF. The CDR3 nucleotides read TGTGCCAGCAGCCCGAATAGCGGGGTAAAAGAGACCCAGTACTTC.

This clone was detected a few times. The V call is TRBV18, the J call TRBJ1-5; a possible D gene is TRBD1 (5 bases). The CDR3 contains 15 residues. CDR1 is KGHSH and CDR2 is LQKENI in the germline V gene. V lost 3 bases, J lost 2 bases, and 11 bases lay in between. Written as DNA, the CDR3 is TGTGCCAGCTCACCGGCGGGGCCCGGCAATCAGCCCCAGCATTTT. It is translated as CASSPAGPGNQPQHF.

The chain carries TRBV28 and TRBJ2-1; D is undetermined. This CDR3 spans 14 amino acids. V lost 7 bases, J lost 5 bases, and 15 bases lay in between. The V gene's germline CDR1 is MDHEN and CDR2 SYDVKM. In DNA, the CDR3 is TGTGCCAGCATCGGCGGTTGGGTCGACAATGAGCAGTTCTTC. This gives the protein CASIGGWVDNEQFF.

This clone came up once. The V gene is TRBV5-1, the J gene TRBJ2-5, with TRBD2 identical over 13 bases. In germline, CDR1 is SGHRS, CDR2 YFSETQ. The CDR3 contains 18 residues. With 4 bases clipped from V and 5 bases from J, the junction kept 14 bases outside the gene matches. Here the CDR3 reads CASSRGLAGDRIGETQYF. CDR3 bases: TGCGCCAGCAGCCGCGGACTAGCGGGAGACAGGATCGGGGAGACCCAGTACTTC.

The V gene is TRBV6-2 or TRBV6-3, the J gene TRBJ2-3; D perhaps matches TRBD2 (5 bases). CDR3 size: 16 residues. The ends were cut back, 4 bases at V and 1 base at J, with 15 bases in the middle. Looked up from germline, CDR1 is MNHEY and CDR2 is SVGEGT. The CDR3 reads CASSSPSIIGTDTQYF. The CDR3 DNA follows: TGTGCCAGCAGTTCGCCTAGCATTATTGGCACAGATACGCAGTATTTT.

The chain joins TRBV28 to TRBJ2-5, with D perhaps TRBD1 (6 bases). Germline assignment: CDR1 MDHEN and CDR2 SYDVKM. The CDR3 is 16 amino acids. The V end lost 2 bases, the J end lost 2 bases, and 15 bases lay between the germline ends. The CDR3 DNA reads as TGTGCCAGCAGTTTACACAGGGCCCCCGATCAAGAGACCCAGTACTTC. Protein: CASSLHRAPDQETQYF.

The chain employs TRBV5-1 and TRBJ2-1, with 8 bases fitting TRBD2. After removal of 0 bases from V and 7 bases from J, the junction contained 6 bases not matched to a gene. This CDR3 spans 15 amino acids. Germline CDR1 reads SGHRS; CDR2 reads YFSETQ. The CDR3 sequence: CASSLASGSPNEQFF. CDR3 coding DNA: TGCGCCAGCAGCTTGGCAAGCGGGAGCCCAAATGAGCAGTTCTTC.

The V and J genes are TRBV18 and TRBJ1-4, with 9 bases matching TRBD1. CDR3 size: 15 residues. CDR1 and CDR2 from the germline V gene are KGHSH and LQKENI. After removal of 3 bases from V and 7 bases from J, the junction contained 6 bases not matched to a gene. The CDR3 sequence: CASSPGTGPTEKLFF. CDR3 DNA: TGTGCCAGCTCACCCGGGACAGGGCCGACTGAAAAACTGTTTTTT. Full variable domain (missing parts from reference TRBV18 and TRBJ1-4): NAGVMQNPRHLVRRRGQEARLRCSPMKGHSHVYWYRQLPEEGLKFMVYLQKENIIDESGMPKERFSAEFPKEGPSILRIQQVVRGDSAAYFCASSPGTGPTEKLFFGSGTQLSVL.

The chain has TRBV28 and TRBJ1-4, with 11 bases fitting TRBD1. This CDR3 is 20 amino acids long. Looked up from germline, CDR1 is MDHEN and CDR2 is SYDVKM. The junction had 13 bases not matched to a gene; V was cut back by 4 bases and J by 0 bases. The CDR3 DNA sequence: TGTGCCAGCAGTTACCGACCCGGACAGGGGGCCATCCCAACTAATGAAAAACTGTTTTTT. Translated, it gives CASSYRPGQGAIPTNEKLFF.

DNA of the CDR3: TGTGCCAGCAGCCAAACAGGGGTGGCTGGAAACACCATATATTTT. Encoded protein: CASSQTGVAGNTIYF. This sequence joins TRBV3-1 (or the pseudogene TRBV3-2) and TRBJ1-3, with 7 bases identical to TRBD1. Germline CDR1 LGHDT, CDR2 YNNKEL (reference sequence). The CDR3 length is 15 residues. V trimming: 2 bases; J trimming: 2 bases; junction bases outside the gene matches: 3.

The chain carries TRBV7-9 and TRBJ2-5, with D maybe TRBD1 (5 bases). Trimming took off 1 base at V and 4 bases at J, with 13 bases between the two ends. Looked up from germline, CDR1 is SEHNR and CDR2 is FQNEAQ (reference sequence). There are 15 residues in the CDR3. The chain's CDR3 is CASSLGADRGETQYF. As DNA, the CDR3 is TGTGCCAGCAGCTTAGGGGCAGACAGAGGAGAGACCCAGTACTTC.

The chain carries TRBV28 and TRBJ2-5; 11 bases line up with TRBD2. Unmatched junction bases numbered 3, after V lost 3 bases and J lost 3 bases. The CDR3 spans 15 residues. Germline V gene sequence: CDR1 MDHEN, CDR2 SYDVKM. The CDR3 DNA is TGTGCCAGCAGTTTGACTAGCGGGATTAAAGAGACCCAGTACTTC. Its protein is CASSLTSGIKETQYF.

The chain has TRBV11-2 and TRBJ2-1; 11 bases are shared with TRBD2. This CDR3 is 17 amino acids long. The trim removed 5 bases at V and 6 bases at J, leaving 12 bases unmatched. The germline V gene encodes CDR1 SGHAT and CDR2 FQNNGV. CDR3 amino acids: CASSLLGGLAGGNEQFF. The CDR3 DNA sequence: TGTGCCAGCAGCCTCCTGGGGGGGCTAGCGGGGGGCAATGAGCAGTTCTTC. The full variable domain, its missing parts supplied by reference TRBV11-2 and TRBJ2-1, is EAGVAQSPRYKIIEKRQSVAFWCNPISGHATLYWYQQILGQGPKLLIQFQNNGVVDDSQLPKDRFSAERLKGVDSTLKIQPAKLEDSAVYLCASSLLGGLAGGNEQFFGPGTRLTVL.

This rearrangement joins TRBV5-4 to TRBJ1-2; 7 positions agree with TRBD1. The CDR3 has 14 amino acids. The V segment lost 3 bases and the J segment 2 bases; nucleotides outside the gene matches: 4. Looked up from germline, CDR1 is SGHNT and CDR2 is YYREEE (reference sequence). The CDR3 sequence: CASSSPGQNYGYTF. The DNA for the CDR3 is TGTGCCAGCAGCTCCCCGGGACAGAACTATGGCTACACCTTC.

The J gene is TRBJ2-1, the V gene TRBV4-1, with TRBD1 matching over 7 bases. CDR3 size: 14 residues. The germline V gene encodes CDR1 MGHRA and CDR2 YSYEKL. The J segment lost 6 bases and the V segment lost 0 bases, leaving 2 bases of the junction unmatched. Here the CDR3 DNA reads TGCGCCAGCAGCCAAGAGACAGGGCTCAATGAGCAGTTCTTC. Translated, it gives CASSQETGLNEQFF.

This clone is a singleton in its sample. The CDR3 coding sequence is TGTGCCAGCTCACCAATGGGACAGGGGAGCAATCAGCCCCAGCATTTT. This gives the protein CASSPMGQGSNQPQHF. This chain joins TRBV18 and TRBJ1-5; 10 nucleotides match TRBD1. The V gene end was trimmed by 2 bases and the J gene end by 1 base; junction bases not matched to a gene: 2. The germline V gene encodes CDR1 KGHSH and CDR2 LQKENI. The CDR3 is 16 amino acids.

The V call is TRBV19, the J call TRBJ2-7; D is perhaps TRBD2 (5 bases). V dropped 5 bases and J dropped 0 bases, with 11 bases sitting between them. This CDR3 has 14 residues. Looked up from germline, CDR1 is LNHDA and CDR2 is SQIVND (reference sequence). The CDR3, as DNA: TGTGCCAGTAGTGAGACGGGGAACTCCTACGAGCAGTACTTC. Translation: CASSETGNSYEQYF.

The rearrangement uses TRBV11-2 and TRBJ2-4; 9 positions agree with TRBD2. Germline V gene sequence: CDR1 SGHAT, CDR2 FQNNGV. V was clipped by 1 base and J by 7 bases; unmatched bases: 11. The CDR3 length is 17 residues. For the CDR3, the DNA is TGTGCCAGCAGCTTAGTCGGGGGCGGGAGGGCCTGGAACATTCAGTACTTC. Amino acids: CASSLVGGGRAWNIQYF.